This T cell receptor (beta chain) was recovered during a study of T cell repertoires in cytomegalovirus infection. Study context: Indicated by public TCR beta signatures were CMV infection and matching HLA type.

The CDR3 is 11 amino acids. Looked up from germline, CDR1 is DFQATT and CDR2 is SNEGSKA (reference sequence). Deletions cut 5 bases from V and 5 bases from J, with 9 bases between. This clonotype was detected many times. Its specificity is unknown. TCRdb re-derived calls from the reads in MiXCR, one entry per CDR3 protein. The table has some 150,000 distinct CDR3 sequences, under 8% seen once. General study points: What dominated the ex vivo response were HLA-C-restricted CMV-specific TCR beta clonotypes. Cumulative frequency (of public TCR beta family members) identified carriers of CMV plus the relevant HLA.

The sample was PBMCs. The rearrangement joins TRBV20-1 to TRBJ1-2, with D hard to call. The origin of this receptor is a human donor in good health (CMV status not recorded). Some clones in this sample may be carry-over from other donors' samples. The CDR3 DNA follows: TGCAGTGCTCCCTCCATGTATGGCTACACCTTC. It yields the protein CSAPSMYGYTF.